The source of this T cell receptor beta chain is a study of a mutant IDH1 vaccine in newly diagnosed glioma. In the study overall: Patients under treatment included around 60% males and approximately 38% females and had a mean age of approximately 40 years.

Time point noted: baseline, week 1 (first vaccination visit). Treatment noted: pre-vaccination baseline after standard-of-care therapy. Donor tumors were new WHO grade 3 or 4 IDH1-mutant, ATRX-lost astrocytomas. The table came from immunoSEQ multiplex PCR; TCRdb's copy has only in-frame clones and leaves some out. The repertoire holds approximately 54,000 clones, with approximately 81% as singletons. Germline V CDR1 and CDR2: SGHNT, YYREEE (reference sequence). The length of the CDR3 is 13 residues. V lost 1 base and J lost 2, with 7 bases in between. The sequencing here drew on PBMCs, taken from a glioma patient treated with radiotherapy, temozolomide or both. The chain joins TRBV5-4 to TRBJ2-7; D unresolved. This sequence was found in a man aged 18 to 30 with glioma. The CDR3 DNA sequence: TGTGCCAGCAGCTTGCCGACAACCTACGAGCAGTACTTC. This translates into CASSLPTTYEQYF.